This T cell receptor (beta chain) derives from a study of T cells in Graves' hyperthyroidism and ophthalmopathy. CDR1 and CDR2 from the germline V gene are SGHAT and FQDESV (reference sequence). This CDR3 region has 14 residues. Deletions cut 3 bases from V and 4 bases from J, with 13 bases between. The investigators amplified TCR beta CDR3 regions from RNA transcripts. Carried out on the TCR CDR3, a first-round RT-PCR used the HTBI primer set. Via MiXCR, TCRdb re-called the multiplex PCR reads, giving one row per CDR3 protein. The table shows around 720,000 distinct CDR3 sequences, with over 35% occurring only once. This clonotype was observed a few times. Calling Graves' hyperthyroidism stable meant ophthalmopathy did not progress within 18 months. Hyperthyroidism patients were newly diagnosed, had disease duration under 2 months, and were aged 18 to 65 years. It was 10 ml of fresh peripheral blood that supplied the PBMCs.

The receptor's source is a woman aged 40 to 49 with Graves' hyperthyroidism. Sequences were obtained from blood. The V call is TRBV11-1, the J call TRBJ2-7; weak D call: TRBD1 (6 bases). For the CDR3, the DNA is TGTGCCAGCAGCTTTCGAGGACAGACTTACGAGCAGTACTTC. Translation: CASSFRGQTYEQYF.